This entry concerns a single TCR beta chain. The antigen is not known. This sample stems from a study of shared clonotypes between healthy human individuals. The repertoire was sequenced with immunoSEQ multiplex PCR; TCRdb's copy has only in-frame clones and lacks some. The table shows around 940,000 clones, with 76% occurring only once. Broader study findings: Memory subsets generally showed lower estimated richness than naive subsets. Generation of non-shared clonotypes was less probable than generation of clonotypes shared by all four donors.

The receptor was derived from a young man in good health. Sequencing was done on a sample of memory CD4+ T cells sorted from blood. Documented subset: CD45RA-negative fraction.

Written as DNA, the CDR3 is TGTGCCAGCAGCCGAGTGGGGATTAAGGGCGCCGAGCAGTACTTC. Residues: CASSRVGIKGAEQYF. The chain joins TRBV6-5 to TRBJ2-7; no clear D. This CDR3 is 15 amino acids long. Deletions cut 6 bases from V and 6 bases from J, with 21 bases between. Germline V lookup: CDR1 MNHEY, CDR2 SVGAGI.